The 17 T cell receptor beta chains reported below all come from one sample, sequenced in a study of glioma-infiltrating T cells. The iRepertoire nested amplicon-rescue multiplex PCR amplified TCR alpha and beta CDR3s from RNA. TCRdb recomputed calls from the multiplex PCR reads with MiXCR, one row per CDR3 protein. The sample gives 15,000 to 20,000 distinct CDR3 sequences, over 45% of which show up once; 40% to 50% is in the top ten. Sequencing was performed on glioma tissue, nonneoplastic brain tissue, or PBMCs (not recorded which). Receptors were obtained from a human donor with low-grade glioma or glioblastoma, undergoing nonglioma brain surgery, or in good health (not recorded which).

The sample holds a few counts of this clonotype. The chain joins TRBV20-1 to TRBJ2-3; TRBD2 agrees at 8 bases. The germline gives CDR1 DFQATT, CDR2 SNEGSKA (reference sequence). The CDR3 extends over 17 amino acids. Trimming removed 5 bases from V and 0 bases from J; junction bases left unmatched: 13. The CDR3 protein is CSALPMSGGPSTDTQYF. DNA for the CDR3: TGCAGTGCTCTCCCGATGAGCGGGGGTCCCAGCACAGATACGCAGTATTTT.

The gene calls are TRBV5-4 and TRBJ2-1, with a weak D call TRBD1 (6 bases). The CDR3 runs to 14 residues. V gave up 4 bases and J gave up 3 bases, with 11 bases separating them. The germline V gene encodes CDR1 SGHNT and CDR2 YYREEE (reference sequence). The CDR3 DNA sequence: TGTGCCAGCAGCCCGGGACACCACTACAATGAGCAGTTCTTC. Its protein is CASSPGHHYNEQFF.

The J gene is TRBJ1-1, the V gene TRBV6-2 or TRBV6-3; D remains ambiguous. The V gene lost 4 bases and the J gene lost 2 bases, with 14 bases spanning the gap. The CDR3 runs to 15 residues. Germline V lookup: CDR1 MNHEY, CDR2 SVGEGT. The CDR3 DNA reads TGTGCCAGCAGTTTCCGGGCCCCCTTAAACACTGAAGCTTTCTTT. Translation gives CASSFRAPLNTEAFF.

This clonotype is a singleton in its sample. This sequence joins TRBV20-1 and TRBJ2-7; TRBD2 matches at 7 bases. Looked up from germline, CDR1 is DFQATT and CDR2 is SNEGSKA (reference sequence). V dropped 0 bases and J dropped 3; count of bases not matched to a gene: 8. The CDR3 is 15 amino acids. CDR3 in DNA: TGCAGTGCTAGAGATCGGGCTAGCGGCATCTACGAGCAGTACTTC. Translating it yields CSARDRASGIYEQYF.

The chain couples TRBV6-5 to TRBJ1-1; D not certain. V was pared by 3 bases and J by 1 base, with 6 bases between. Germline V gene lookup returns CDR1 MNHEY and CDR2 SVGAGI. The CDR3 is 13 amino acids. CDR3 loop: CASSYKENTEAFF. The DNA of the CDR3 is TGTGCCAGCAGTTATAAGGAGAACACTGAAGCTTTCTTT.

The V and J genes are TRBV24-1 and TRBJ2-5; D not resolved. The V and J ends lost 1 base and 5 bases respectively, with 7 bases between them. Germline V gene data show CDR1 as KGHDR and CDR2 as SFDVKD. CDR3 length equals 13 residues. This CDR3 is CATSDFNGETQYF. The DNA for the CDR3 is TGTGCCACCAGTGATTTTAATGGGGAGACCCAGTACTTC.

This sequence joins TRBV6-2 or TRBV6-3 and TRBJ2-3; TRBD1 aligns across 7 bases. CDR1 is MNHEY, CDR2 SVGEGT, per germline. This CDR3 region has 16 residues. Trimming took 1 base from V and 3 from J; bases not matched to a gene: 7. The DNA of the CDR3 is TGTGCCAGCAGTTACTTCCGGACAGGAAAGACAGATACGCAGTATTTT. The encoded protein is CASSYFRTGKTDTQYF.

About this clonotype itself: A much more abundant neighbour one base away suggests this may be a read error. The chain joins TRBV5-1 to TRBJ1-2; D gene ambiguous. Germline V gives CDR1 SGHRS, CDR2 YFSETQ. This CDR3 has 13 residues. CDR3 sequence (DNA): TGCGCCAGCAACTTGGAACGGCCGGAAGGCTACACCTTC. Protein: CASNLERPEGYTF.

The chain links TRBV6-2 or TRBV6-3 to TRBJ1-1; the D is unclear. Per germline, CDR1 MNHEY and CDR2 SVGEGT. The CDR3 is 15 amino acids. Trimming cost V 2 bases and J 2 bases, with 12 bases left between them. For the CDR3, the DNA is TGTGCCAGCAGTTACCCCCCCGAGGGAAACACTGAAGCTTTCTTT. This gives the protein CASSYPPEGNTEAFF.

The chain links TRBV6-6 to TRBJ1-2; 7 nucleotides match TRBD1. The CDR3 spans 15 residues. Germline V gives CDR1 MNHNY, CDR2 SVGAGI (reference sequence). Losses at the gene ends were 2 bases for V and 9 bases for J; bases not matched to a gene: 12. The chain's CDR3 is CASSYRGQGSDSYTF. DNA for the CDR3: TGTGCCAGCAGTTACAGGGGGCAAGGTTCGGATAGCTACACCTTC.

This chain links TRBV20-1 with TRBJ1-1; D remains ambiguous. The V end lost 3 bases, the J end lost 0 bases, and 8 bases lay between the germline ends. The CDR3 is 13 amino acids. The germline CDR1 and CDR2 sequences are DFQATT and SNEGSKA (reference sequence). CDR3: CSARGFLNTEAFF. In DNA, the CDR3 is TGCAGTGCTAGGGGGTTCCTGAACACTGAAGCTTTCTTT.

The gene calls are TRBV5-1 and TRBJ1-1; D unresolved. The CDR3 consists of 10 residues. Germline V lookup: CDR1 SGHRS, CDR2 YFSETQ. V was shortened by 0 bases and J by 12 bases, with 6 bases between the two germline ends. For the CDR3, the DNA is TGCGCCAGCAGCTTGGGCGGTACTTTCTTT. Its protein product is CASSLGGTFF.

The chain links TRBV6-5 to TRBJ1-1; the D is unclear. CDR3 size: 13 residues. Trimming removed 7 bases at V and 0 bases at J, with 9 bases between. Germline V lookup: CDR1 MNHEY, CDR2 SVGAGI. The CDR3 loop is CASTGIMNTEAFF. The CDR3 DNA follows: TGTGCCAGCACCGGAATAATGAACACTGAAGCTTTCTTT.

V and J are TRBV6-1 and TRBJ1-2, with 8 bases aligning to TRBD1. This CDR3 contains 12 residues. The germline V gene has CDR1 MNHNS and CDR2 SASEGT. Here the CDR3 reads CATSTGAEGYTF. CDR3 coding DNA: TGTGCGACGTCGACAGGGGCGGAAGGCTACACCTTC.

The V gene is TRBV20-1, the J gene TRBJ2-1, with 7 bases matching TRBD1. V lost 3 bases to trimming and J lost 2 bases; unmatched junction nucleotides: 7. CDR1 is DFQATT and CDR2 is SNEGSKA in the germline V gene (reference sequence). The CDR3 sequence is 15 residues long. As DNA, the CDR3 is TGCAGTGCTAGGGAACAGGGGTGGACCTACAATGAGCAGTTCTTC. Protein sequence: CSAREQGWTYNEQFF.

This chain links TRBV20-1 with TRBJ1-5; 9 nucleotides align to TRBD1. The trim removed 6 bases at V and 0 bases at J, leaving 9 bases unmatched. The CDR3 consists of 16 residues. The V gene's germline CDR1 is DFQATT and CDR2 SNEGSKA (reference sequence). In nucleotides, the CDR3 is TGCAGTGCAACCGGGACAGGGTCAAGTAGCAATCAGCCCCAGCATTTT. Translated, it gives CSATGTGSSSNQPQHF.

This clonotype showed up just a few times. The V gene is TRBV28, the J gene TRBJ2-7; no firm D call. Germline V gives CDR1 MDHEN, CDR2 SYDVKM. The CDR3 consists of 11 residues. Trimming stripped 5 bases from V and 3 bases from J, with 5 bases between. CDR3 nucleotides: TGTGCCAGCAGTCTTCACTACGAGCAGTACTTC. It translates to CASSLHYEQYF. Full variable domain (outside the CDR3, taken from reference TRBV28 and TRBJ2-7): DVKVTQSSRYLVKRTGEKVFLECVQDMDHENMFWYRQDPGLGLRLIYFSYDVKMKEKGDIPEGYSVSREKKERFSLILESASTNQTSMYLCASSLHYEQYFGPGTRLTVT.